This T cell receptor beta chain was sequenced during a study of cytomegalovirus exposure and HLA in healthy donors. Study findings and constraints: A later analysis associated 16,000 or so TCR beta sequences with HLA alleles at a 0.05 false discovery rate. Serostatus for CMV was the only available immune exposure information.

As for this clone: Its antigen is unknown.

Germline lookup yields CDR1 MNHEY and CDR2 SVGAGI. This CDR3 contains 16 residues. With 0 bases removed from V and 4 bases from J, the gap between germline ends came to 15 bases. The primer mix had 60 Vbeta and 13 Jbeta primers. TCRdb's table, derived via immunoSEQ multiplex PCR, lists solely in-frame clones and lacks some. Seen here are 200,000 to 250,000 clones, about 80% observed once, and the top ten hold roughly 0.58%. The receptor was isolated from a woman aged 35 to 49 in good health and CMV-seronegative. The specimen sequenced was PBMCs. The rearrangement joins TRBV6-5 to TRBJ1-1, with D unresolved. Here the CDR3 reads CASSYSEFLDSTEAFF. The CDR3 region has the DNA TGTGCCAGCAGTTACTCGGAGTTCCTTGACTCCACTGAAGCTTTCTTT.